The 21 T cell receptor beta chains below come from one sample, sequenced in a study of T cell changes during pregnancy in multiple sclerosis. The assay was immunoSEQ multiplex PCR, and TCRdb's table has in-frame clones only and misses some. Of about 100,000 clones listed, around nine tenths are singletons. Sequenced here: peripheral blood, sampled in the second trimester of pregnancy. The receptors originated from a female donor with multiple sclerosis, enrolled in a pregnancy study.

This clone appeared a few times. Relative to the germline gene, one junction end is altered; a read error may explain this. The chain recombines TRBV5-1 with TRBJ2-1, with a weak D call TRBD2 (6 bases). Germline loops: CDR1 SGHRS, CDR2 YFSETQ. CDR3 length: 15 residues. The CDR3 region has the DNA TGCGCCAGCAGGTTGGACTATCCCTCCTACAATGAGCAGTTCTTC. Translating it yields CASRLDYPSYNEQFF.

This clone has a single count. The chain has TRBV5-4 and TRBJ1-6, with D possibly matching TRBD1 (6 bases). The V gene's germline CDR1 is SGHNT and CDR2 YYREEE (reference sequence). Trimming shortened V by 0 bases and J by 6 bases, and 10 bases separated the two germline ends. The CDR3 loop spans 15 amino acids. The CDR3 DNA sequence: TGTGCCAGCAGCTTGGCACAGGGTCCTAATTCACCCCTCCACTTT. Its translation: CASSLAQGPNSPLHF.

This chain connects TRBV12-5 to TRBJ2-2, with D perhaps matching TRBD2 (5 bases). This CDR3 comprises 13 residues. CDR1 LGHNT and CDR2 FRNRAP come from the germline V gene. V lost 9 bases, J lost 5 bases, and 13 bases lay in between. The CDR3 nucleotides read TGTGCTAGCCAAGCGGTGGATACCGGGGAGCTGTTTTTT. Translating it yields CASQAVDTGELFF.

The gene calls are TRBV7-2 and TRBJ2-1; no firm D call. This CDR3 has 12 residues. Trimming took off 5 bases at V and 8 bases at J, with 10 bases between the two ends. Germline lookup yields CDR1 SGHTA and CDR2 FQGNSA. The CDR3 DNA sequence: TGTGCCAGCAGCGAAAACATGTATGAGCAGTTCTTC. Its protein is CASSENMYEQFF.

This chain joins TRBV4-1 and TRBJ1-5; 10 bases align to TRBD1. J gave up 5 bases and V 0 bases, and 1 base lay outside the gene matches. The germline CDR1 and CDR2 sequences are MGHRA and YSYEKL. The CDR3 length is 15 residues. DNA for the CDR3: TGCGCCAGCAGCCAAGAAGGGACAGGGGATCAGCCCCAGCATTTT. This gives the protein CASSQEGTGDQPQHF.

This sequence joins TRBV30 and TRBJ2-1; TRBD2 aligns across 8 bases. Germline V CDR1 and CDR2: GTSNPN, SVGIG (reference sequence). The CDR3 is 13 amino acids. The junction had 8 bases not matched to a gene; V was cut back by 2 bases and J by 11 bases. This CDR3 reads CAWSLRGGRQQFF. As DNA, the CDR3 is TGTGCCTGGAGTCTACGGGGGGGTCGCCAGCAGTTCTTC.

The chain uses TRBV18 and TRBJ2-7, with D perhaps matching TRBD1 (6 bases). Germline CDR1 and CDR2: KGHSH and LQKENI. This CDR3 has 15 residues. V was shortened by 3 bases and J by 0 bases, with 12 bases between the two germline ends. CDR3 DNA sequence: TGTGCCAGCTCACCTAACAGGGCCCCCTCCTACGAGCAGTACTTC. Protein sequence: CASSPNRAPSYEQYF. Based on the CDR3 plus reference TRBV18 and TRBJ2-7, the full variable domain is NAGVMQNPRHLVRRRGQEARLRCSPMKGHSHVYWYRQLPEEGLKFMVYLQKENIIDESGMPKERFSAEFPKEGPSILRIQQVVRGDSAAYFCASSPNRAPSYEQYFGPGTRLTVT.

This chain links TRBV6-5 with TRBJ2-1; unclear D gene. Trimming stripped 7 bases from V and 9 bases from J, with 16 bases between. Looked up from germline, CDR1 is MNHEY and CDR2 is SVGAGI. CDR3 length: 13 amino acids. The CDR3 nucleotides read TGTGCCAGCACCCCCGACTGGGTGGGTGAGCAGTTCTTC. The encoded protein is CASTPDWVGEQFF.

The CDR3 spells CASSLTRREAYEQYF. The DNA for the CDR3 is TGTGCCAGCAGCCTCACTCGACGGGAGGCCTACGAGCAGTACTTC. This chain uses TRBV21-1 with TRBJ2-7; TRBD2 is the table's D call, not checked against the DNA. TRBV21-1 is noted as a pseudogene. The CDR3 runs 15 residues.

This chain links TRBV19 with TRBJ2-7; possible D gene TRBD1, 6 bases. V lost 4 bases to trimming and J lost 5 bases, with 12 bases between them. This CDR3 region has 13 residues. Germline assignment: CDR1 LNHDA and CDR2 SQIVND (reference sequence). Here the CDR3 reads CASSSTTGNEQYF. Here the CDR3 DNA reads TGTGCCAGTAGTAGTACTACAGGGAACGAGCAGTACTTC. The whole variable domain, remainder taken from reference TRBV19 and TRBJ2-7, is DGGITQSPKYLFRKEGQNVTLSCEQNLNHDAMYWYRQDPGQGLRLIYYSQIVNDFQKGDIAEGYSVSREKKESFPLTVTSAQKNPTAFYLCASSSTTGNEQYFGPGTRLTVT.

The chain carries TRBV7-8 and TRBJ1-5; TRBD1 matches at 9 bases. This CDR3 is built from 18 residues. The V gene's germline CDR1 is SGHVS and CDR2 FQNEAQ. With 5 bases clipped from V and 1 base from J, the junction kept 12 bases outside the gene matches. The CDR3 protein is CASSLRQGGLESNQPQHF. In DNA, the CDR3 is TGTGCCAGCAGCCTTCGACAGGGGGGTCTGGAAAGCAATCAGCCCCAGCATTTT.

The chain has TRBV5-5 and TRBJ1-1; 7 positions match TRBD1. In germline, CDR1 is SGHKS, CDR2 YYEKEE (reference sequence). The V and J ends lost 0 bases and 11 bases, in that order; junction bases with no gene match: 13. The length of the CDR3 is 15 residues. This CDR3 is CASSLGGDSSRRAFF. The CDR3 nucleotides read TGTGCCAGCAGCTTGGGGGGGGACAGCTCACGAAGGGCTTTCTTT.

The CDR3 DNA sequence: TGTGCCAGCTCCCCGCCGGGGTCCTCTGGAAACACCATATATTTT. Residues: CASSPPGSSGNTIYF. The chain employs TRBV18 and TRBJ1-3; no clear D gene. The V gene lost 6 bases and the J gene lost 0 bases, with 12 bases spanning the gap. Germline CDR1 and CDR2: KGHSH and LQKENI. CDR3 length: 15 amino acids.

This chain connects TRBV5-1 to TRBJ2-3; TRBD2 aligns across 11 bases. Germline assignment: CDR1 SGHRS and CDR2 YFSETQ. The J segment lost 1 base and the V segment lost 4 bases, leaving 2 bases of the junction unmatched. The CDR3 spans 15 residues. DNA of the CDR3: TGCGCCAGCAGCCCACTAGCGGGAGGCACAGATACGCAGTATTTT. Translating it yields CASSPLAGGTDTQYF.

This clone appeared once. The J gene is TRBJ2-6, the V gene TRBV9; D might be TRBD1 (5 bases). Germline CDR1 and CDR2: SGDLS and YYNGEE. V lost 4 bases and J 0 bases, leaving 8 bases between the germline ends. CDR3 length equals 15 residues. The CDR3 region is CASSPDSSGANVLTF. CDR3 DNA sequence: TGTGCCAGCAGCCCTGACAGCTCTGGGGCCAACGTCCTGACTTTC. The whole variable domain, remainder taken from reference TRBV9 and TRBJ2-6, is DSGVTQTPKHLITATGQRVTLRCSPRSGDLSVYWYQQSLDQGLQFLIQYYNGEERAKGNILERFSAQQFPDLHSELNLSSLELGDSALYFCASSPDSSGANVLTFGAGSRLTVL.

The V call is TRBV5-1, the J call TRBJ2-4; a weak D match, TRBD2 (5 bases). CDR1 is SGHRS, CDR2 YFSETQ, per germline. The V end was cut by 4 bases, the J end by 7 bases, with 15 bases between. The CDR3 is made up of 14 amino acids. The CDR3 reads CASSPYGWENIQYF. For the CDR3, the DNA is TGCGCCAGCAGCCCCTACGGATGGGAGAACATTCAGTACTTC. Full variable domain (outside the CDR3, taken from reference TRBV5-1 and TRBJ2-4): KAGVTQTPRYLIKTRGQQVTLSCSPISGHRSVSWYQQTPGQGLQFLFEYFSETQRNKGNFPGRFSGRQFSNSRSEMNVSTLELGDSALYLCASSPYGWENIQYFGAGTRLSVL.

The CDR3 sequence: CAWSVNALGEQYF. CDR3 DNA: TGTGCCTGGAGTGTAAATGCGCTTGGCGAGCAGTACTTC. The chain is built from TRBV30 and TRBJ2-7; D is undetermined. The V gene lost 0 bases and the J gene lost 6 bases, with 12 bases spanning the gap. CDR3 length equals 13 residues. Germline V gene data show CDR1 as GTSNPN and CDR2 as SVGIG (reference sequence).

V gene TRBV30 combines with J gene TRBJ2-7, with 7 bases fitting TRBD1. CDR1 is GTSNPN and CDR2 is SVGIG in the germline V gene (reference sequence). The CDR3 is 14 amino acids. J was trimmed by 1 base and V by 3 bases; bases with no gene match: 6. The CDR3 DNA sequence: TGTGCCTGGAGGAATCCGGGACAGTCCTACGAGCAGTACTTC. Residues: CAWRNPGQSYEQYF.

With respect to this clone: This CDR3 is also generated by other DNA sequences in the sample. V gene TRBV9 combines with J gene TRBJ1-1, with D unclear. CDR1 and CDR2 (germline): SGDLS, YYNGEE. The CDR3 runs 14 residues. Trimming cost V 0 bases and J 1 base, with 7 bases left between them. The CDR3 sequence: CASSVVAENTEAFF. The CDR3 DNA follows: TGTGCCAGCAGCGTAGTTGCAGAGAACACTGAAGCTTTCTTT. Combining the CDR3 with reference TRBV9 and TRBJ1-1 gives the whole variable domain DSGVTQTPKHLITATGQRVTLRCSPRSGDLSVYWYQQSLDQGLQFLIQYYNGEERAKGNILERFSAQQFPDLHSELNLSSLELGDSALYFCASSVVAENTEAFFGQGTRLTVV.

The chain recombines TRBV18 with TRBJ2-7, with 9 positions matching TRBD1. The CDR3 sequence is 13 residues long. Germline V gene lookup returns CDR1 KGHSH and CDR2 LQKENI. The trim removed 3 bases at V and 6 bases at J, leaving 3 bases unmatched. The CDR3 reads CASSPPTGGEQYF. For the CDR3, the DNA is TGTGCCAGCTCACCCCCGACAGGGGGCGAGCAGTACTTC.

This chain uses TRBV19 with TRBJ1-6; D perhaps matches TRBD1 (5 bases). CDR3 length: 16 amino acids. Trimming stripped 4 bases from V and 8 bases from J, with 18 bases between. Looked up from germline, CDR1 is LNHDA and CDR2 is SQIVND (reference sequence). The CDR3 DNA reads TGTGCCAGTAGTAAAAAAGGACACCCATCCGATTCACCCCTCCACTTT. Translation gives CASSKKGHPSDSPLHF.